Following are 7 T cell receptor beta chains from one sample sequenced in a study of cytotoxic CD8 clonotypes in ibrutinib-treated CLL. Measured with immunoSEQ multiplex PCR; TCRdb has only the in-frame clones, and not every one. The repertoire has some 300,000 clones, about 77% of them found once; the top ten carry 5% to 7%. The sequencing used PBMCs, collected before ibrutinib treatment. These receptors were collected from a human donor with chronic lymphocytic leukemia.

V usage is TRBV7-6 and J usage is TRBJ1-4; TRBD1 aligns across 10 bases. Unmatched junction bases numbered 8, after V lost 7 bases and J lost 12 bases. The germline V gene encodes CDR1 SGHVS and CDR2 FNYEAQ. The CDR3 extends over 13 amino acids. The DNA for the CDR3 is TGTGCCAGCAAAGGGACAGGGGTTGAGGAACTGTTTTTT. Translation: CASKGTGVEELFF.

V is TRBV7-9 and J is TRBJ2-7; D possibly corresponds to TRBD1 (6 bases). V lost 5 bases and J lost 3, with 14 bases in between. The CDR3 contains 14 residues. Germline V lookup: CDR1 SEHNR, CDR2 FQNEAQ (reference sequence). The CDR3: CASSPGPGDYEQYF. Written as DNA, the CDR3 is TGTGCCAGCAGCCCAGGTCCAGGGGACTACGAGCAGTACTTC.

This clone was picked up a small number of times. The sample contains more than one DNA sequence encoding this CDR3. The J gene is TRBJ2-7, the V gene TRBV9; D is uncertain. The CDR3 sequence is 13 residues long. V shed 2 bases and J shed 3 bases, with 9 bases lying between them. Germline V lookup: CDR1 SGDLS, CDR2 YYNGEE. This chain's CDR3 is CASSVAPLYEQYF. The CDR3 nucleotides read TGTGCCAGCAGCGTCGCCCCACTCTACGAGCAGTACTTC.

The chain combines TRBV7-3 with TRBJ2-7; the match to TRBD2 covers 7 bases. Germline V gives CDR1 SGHTA, CDR2 FQGTGA. The V segment lost 1 base and the J segment 4 bases; nucleotides outside the gene matches: 7. The CDR3 loop spans 15 amino acids. The CDR3 region is CASSLIGSSGYEQYF. CDR3 nucleotide sequence: TGTGCCAGCAGCTTAATAGGGTCTAGCGGATACGAGCAGTACTTC.

As to this clone: Its ends do not fully match the called genes, so a read error is possible. The rearrangement uses TRBV7-7 and TRBJ2-3; 10 bases agree with TRBD1. Per the germline V gene, CDR1 is SSHAT and CDR2 is FNYEAQ (reference sequence). CDR3 length equals 15 residues. The CDR3 region has the DNA TGTGCTAGCAGCCCCGGGACAGGGGCGACAGATACGCAGTATTTT. Translating gives CASSPGTGATDTQYF.

This clone was recorded once. The chain couples TRBV18 to TRBJ1-1; possible D gene TRBD1, 5 bases. Trimming pared 3 bases from V and 8 bases from J, leaving 10 bases between. Germline CDR1 reads KGHSH; CDR2 reads LQKENI. This CDR3 comprises 12 residues. This CDR3 is CASSPGVAEAFF. The CDR3 DNA follows: TGTGCCAGCTCACCGGGGGTAGCGGAAGCTTTCTTT.

The rearrangement links TRBV5-4 to TRBJ2-7; D gene uncertain. V was cut by 5 bases and J by 4 bases, with 13 bases left in between. Germline CDR1 is SGHNT and CDR2 is YYREEE (reference sequence). The CDR3 runs 13 residues. The CDR3 is CASSKVPTYEQYF. Here the CDR3 DNA reads TGTGCCAGCAGTAAGGTACCCACTTACGAGCAGTACTTC.